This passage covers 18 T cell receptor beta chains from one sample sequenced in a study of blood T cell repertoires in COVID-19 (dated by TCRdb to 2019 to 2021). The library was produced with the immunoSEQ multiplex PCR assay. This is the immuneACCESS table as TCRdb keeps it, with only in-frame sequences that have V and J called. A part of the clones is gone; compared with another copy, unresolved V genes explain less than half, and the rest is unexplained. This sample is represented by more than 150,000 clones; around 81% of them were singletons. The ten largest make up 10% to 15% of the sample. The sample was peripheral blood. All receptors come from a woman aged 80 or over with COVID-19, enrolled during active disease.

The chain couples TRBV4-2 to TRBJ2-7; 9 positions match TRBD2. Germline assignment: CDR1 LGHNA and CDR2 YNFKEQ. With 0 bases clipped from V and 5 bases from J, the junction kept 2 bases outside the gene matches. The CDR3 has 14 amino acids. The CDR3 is CASSQDGLANEQYF. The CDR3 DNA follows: TGTGCCAGCAGCCAAGACGGACTAGCGAACGAGCAGTACTTC.

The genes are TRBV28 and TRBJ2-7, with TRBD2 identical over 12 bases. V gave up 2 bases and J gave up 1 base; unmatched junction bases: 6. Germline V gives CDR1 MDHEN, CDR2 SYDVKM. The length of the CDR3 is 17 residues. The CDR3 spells CASSLQGLAGGSYEQYF. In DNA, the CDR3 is TGTGCCAGCAGTTTACAGGGACTAGCGGGCGGTTCCTACGAGCAGTACTTC.

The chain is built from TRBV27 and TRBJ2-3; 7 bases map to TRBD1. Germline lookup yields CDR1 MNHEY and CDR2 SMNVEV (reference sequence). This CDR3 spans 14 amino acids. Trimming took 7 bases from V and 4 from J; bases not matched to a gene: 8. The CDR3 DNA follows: TGTGCCAGCACCACCGGGACAGCGGCAGATACGCAGTATTTT. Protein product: CASTTGTAADTQYF.

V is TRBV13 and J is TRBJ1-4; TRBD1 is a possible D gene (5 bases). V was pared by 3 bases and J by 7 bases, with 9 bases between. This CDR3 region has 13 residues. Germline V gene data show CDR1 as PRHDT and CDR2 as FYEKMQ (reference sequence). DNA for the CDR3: TGTGCCAGCAGCTTCGGGGGTTTTGAAAAACTGTTTTTT. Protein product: CASSFGGFEKLFF.

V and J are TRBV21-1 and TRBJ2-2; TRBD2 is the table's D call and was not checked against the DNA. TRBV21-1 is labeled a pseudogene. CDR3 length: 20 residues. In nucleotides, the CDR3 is TGTGCCAGCAGCAAATTCCACACTAGCGGGCCCCCCGCGAACACCGGGGAGCTGTTTTTT. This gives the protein CASSKFHTSGPPANTGELFF.

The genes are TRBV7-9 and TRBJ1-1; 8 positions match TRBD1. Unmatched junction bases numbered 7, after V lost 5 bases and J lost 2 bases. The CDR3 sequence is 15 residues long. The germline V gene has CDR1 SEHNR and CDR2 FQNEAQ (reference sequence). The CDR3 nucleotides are TGTGCCAGCAGCCATAACGGACAGGGTAACACTGAAGCTTTCTTT. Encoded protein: CASSHNGQGNTEAFF.

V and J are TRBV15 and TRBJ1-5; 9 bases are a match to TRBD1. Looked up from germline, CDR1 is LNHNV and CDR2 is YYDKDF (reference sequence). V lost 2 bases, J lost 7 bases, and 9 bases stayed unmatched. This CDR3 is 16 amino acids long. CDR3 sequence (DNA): TGTGCCACCAGCAGACCCCCGGGACAGGGAAACCAGCCCCAGCATTTT. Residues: CATSRPPGQGNQPQHF.

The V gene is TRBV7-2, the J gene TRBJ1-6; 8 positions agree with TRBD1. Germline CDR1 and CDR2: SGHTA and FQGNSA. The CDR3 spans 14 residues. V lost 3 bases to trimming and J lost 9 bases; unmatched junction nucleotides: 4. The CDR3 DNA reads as TGTGCCAGCAGCTTCGGACAGGGATTTTCACCCCTCCACTTT. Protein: CASSFGQGFSPLHF.

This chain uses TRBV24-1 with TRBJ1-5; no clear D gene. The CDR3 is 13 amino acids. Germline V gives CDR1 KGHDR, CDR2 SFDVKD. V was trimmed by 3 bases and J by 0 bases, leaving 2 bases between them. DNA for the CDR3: TGTGCCACCAGTGATCTTAGCAATCAGCCCCAGCATTTT. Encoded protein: CATSDLSNQPQHF.

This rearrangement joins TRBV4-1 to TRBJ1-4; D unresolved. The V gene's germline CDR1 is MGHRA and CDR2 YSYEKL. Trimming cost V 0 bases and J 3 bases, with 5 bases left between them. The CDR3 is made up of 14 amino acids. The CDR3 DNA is TGCGCCAGCAGCCAAGATCGGGCTAATGAAAAACTGTTTTTT. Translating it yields CASSQDRANEKLFF.

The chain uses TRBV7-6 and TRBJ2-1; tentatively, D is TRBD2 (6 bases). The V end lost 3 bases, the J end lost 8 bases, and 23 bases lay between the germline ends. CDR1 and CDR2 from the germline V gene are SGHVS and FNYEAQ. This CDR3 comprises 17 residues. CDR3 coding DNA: TGTGCCAGCAGCTTCCCTCCCGTGGCGGGGCTTAGGGATGAGCAGTTCTTC. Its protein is CASSFPPVAGLRDEQFF. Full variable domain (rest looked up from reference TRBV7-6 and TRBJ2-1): GAGVSQSPRYKVTKRGQDVALRCDPISGHVSLYWYRQALGQGPEFLTYFNYEAQQDKSGLPNDRFSAERPEGSISTLTIQRTEQRDSAMYRCASSFPPVAGLRDEQFFGPGTRLTVL.

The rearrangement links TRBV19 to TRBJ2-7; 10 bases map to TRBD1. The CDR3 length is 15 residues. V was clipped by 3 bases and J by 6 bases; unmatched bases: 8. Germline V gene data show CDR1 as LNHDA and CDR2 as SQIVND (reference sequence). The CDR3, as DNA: TGTGCCAGTAGTATTGGGGGGACAGGGGTGGGCGAGCAGTACTTC. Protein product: CASSIGGTGVGEQYF.

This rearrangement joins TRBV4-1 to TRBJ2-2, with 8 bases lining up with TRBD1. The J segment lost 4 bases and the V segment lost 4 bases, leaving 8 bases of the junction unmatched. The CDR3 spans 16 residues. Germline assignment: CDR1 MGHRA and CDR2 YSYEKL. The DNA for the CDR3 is TGCGCCAGCAGCCCAGGACAGGGAGGCCCCACCGGGGAGCTGTTTTTT. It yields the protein CASSPGQGGPTGELFF.

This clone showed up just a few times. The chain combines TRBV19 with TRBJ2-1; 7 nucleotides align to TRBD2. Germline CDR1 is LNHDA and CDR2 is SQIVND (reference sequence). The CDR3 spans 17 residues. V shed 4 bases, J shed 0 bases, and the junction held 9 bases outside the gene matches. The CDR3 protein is CASSTPWSGVSYNEQFF. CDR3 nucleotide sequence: TGTGCCAGTAGTACCCCTTGGAGCGGGGTCTCCTACAATGAGCAGTTCTTC.

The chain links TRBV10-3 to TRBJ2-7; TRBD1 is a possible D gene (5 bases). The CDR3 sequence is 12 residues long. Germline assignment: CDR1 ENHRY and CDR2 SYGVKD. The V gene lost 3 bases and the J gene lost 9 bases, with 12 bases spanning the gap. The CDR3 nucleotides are TGTGCCATCAGTGACAGGGTAGTAGGGCAGTACTTC. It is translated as CAISDRVVGQYF.

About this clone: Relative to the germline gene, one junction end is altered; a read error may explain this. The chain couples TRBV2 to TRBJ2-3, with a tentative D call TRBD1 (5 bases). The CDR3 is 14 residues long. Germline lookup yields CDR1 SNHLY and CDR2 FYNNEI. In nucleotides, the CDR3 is TGTGCTAGCAGGGTGGGCTTTCACACAGATACGCAGTATTTT. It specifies CASRVGFHTDTQYF.

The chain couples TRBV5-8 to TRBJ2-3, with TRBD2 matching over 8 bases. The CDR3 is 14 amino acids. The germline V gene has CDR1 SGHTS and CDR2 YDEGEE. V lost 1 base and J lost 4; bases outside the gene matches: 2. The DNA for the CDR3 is TGTGCCAGCAGCTTGAACGGGAGGGCAGATACGCAGTATTTT. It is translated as CASSLNGRADTQYF.

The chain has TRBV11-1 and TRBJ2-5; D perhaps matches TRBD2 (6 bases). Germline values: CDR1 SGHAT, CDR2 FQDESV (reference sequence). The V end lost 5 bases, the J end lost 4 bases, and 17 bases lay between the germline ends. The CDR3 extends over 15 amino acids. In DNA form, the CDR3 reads TGTGCCAGCAGCCGAGCCCCGGGAGTACTAGAGACCCAGTACTTC. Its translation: CASSRAPGVLETQYF.